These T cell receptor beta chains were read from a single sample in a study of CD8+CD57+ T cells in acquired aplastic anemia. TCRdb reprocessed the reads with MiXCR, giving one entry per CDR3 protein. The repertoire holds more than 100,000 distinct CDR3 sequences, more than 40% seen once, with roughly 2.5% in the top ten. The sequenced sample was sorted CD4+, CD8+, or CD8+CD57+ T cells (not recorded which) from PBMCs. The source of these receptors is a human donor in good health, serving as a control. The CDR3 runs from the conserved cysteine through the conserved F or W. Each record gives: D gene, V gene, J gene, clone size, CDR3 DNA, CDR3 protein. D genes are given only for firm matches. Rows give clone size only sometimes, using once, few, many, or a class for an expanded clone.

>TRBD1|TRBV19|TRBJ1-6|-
TGTGCCAGTACCCGAGGACAGGGGACGGATTCACCCCTCCACTTT
CASTRGQGTDSPLHF
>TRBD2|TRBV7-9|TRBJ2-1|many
TGTGCCAGCAGCTCCTTTCTAGCGGGGGACTACAATGAGCAGTTCTTC
CASSSFLAGDYNEQFF
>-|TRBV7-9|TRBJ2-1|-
TGTGCCAGCCACTCCTCCCTGGGCGATGAGCAGTTCTTC
CASHSSLGDEQFF
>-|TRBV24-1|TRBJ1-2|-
TGTGCCACCAGTGATTACCAGGGGAATGGCTACACCTTC
CATSDYQGNGYTF
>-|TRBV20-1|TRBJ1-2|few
TGCAGTGCCCTGGGGGCAGGTGCTAACTATGGCTACACCTTC
CSALGAGANYGYTF
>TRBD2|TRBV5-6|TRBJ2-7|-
TGTGCCAGCAGCGGGGGTAGCGGGTTTTCCTACGAGCAGTACTTC
CASSGGSGFSYEQYF
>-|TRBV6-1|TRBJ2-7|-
TGTGCCAGCAGAGCAGCCTGGGGGACACCGGGGGAGCAGTACTTC
CASRAAWGTPGEQYF
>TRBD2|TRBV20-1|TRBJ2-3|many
TGCAGTGCCGCGACTAGCTGGCGGCCGGATACGCAGTATTTT
CSAATSWRPDTQYF
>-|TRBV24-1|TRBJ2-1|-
TGTGCCACCAGTGACCCCCTAGAACCCAATGAGCAGTTCTTC
CATSDPLEPNEQFF
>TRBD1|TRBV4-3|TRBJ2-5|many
TGCGCCAGCAGCCAAGATAGGACAGGGGGGGGCGAGACCCAGTACTTC
CASSQDRTGGGETQYF
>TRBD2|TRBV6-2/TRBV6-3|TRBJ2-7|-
TGTGCCAGCAGTTACTCAGTACGGGGGGGCCTCGAGCAGTACTTC
CASSYSVRGGLEQYF
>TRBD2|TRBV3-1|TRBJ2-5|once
TGTGCCAGCAGCCACGCTAGCGGGGGCATTCAAGAGACCCAGTACTTC
CASSHASGGIQETQYF
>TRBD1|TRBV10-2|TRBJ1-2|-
TGCGCCAGCAGTGAACAGGGGGCCTTTGGCTACACCTTC
CASSEQGAFGYTF
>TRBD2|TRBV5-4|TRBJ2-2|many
TGTGCCAGCACCCGGACTAGCGACCCCACCGGGGAGCTGTTTTTT
CASTRTSDPTGELFF
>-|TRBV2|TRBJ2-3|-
TGTGCCAGCAGTGGATGGGGCGACGGGAATACGCAGTATTTT
CASSGWGDGNTQYF
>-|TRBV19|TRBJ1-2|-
TGTGCCAGTCGTGTGGTGACAGCTAACTATGGCTACACCTTC
CASRVVTANYGYTF
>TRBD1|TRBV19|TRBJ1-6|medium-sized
TGTGCCAGTAGTATGGACAGGGACAATTCACCCCTCCACTTT
CASSMDRDNSPLHF
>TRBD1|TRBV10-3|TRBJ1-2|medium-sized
TGTGCCATCAGTGACGGGACAGGGGGCGTAGGTGGCTACACCTTC
CAISDGTGGVGGYTF
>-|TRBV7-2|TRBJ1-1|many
TGTGCCAGCAGCTCGCTACAGGGAGTCCCTGAAGCTTTCTTT
CASSSLQGVPEAFF